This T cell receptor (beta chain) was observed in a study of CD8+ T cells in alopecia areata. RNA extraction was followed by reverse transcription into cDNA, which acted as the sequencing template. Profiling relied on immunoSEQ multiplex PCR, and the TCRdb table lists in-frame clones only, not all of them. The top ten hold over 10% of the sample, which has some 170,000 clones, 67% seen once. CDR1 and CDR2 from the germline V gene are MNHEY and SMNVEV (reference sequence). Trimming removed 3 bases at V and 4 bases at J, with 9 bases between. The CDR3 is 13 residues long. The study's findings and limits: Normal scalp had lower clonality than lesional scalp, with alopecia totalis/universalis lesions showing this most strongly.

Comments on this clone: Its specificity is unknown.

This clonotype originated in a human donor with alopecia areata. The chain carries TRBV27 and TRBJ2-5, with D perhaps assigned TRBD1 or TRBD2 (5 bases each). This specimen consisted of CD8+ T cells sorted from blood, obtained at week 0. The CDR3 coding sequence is TGTGCCAGCAGTTTCCGAGGGGCAGAGACCCAGTACTTC. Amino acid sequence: CASSFRGAETQYF.